This TCR beta chain was obtained from a study of T cell repertoires in cytomegalovirus infection. Study-wide context: Carrying CMV and the relevant HLA type showed in public TCR beta signatures.

Notes on the study in general: Predominance within the ex vivo response was attributable to HLA-C-restricted CMV-specific TCR beta clonotypes. Identification of carriers of CMV plus the relevant HLA was achieved through cumulative public TCR beta family frequency.

Only a few counts were recorded for this clonotype. The antigen remains unidentified. TCRdb fed the reads into MiXCR, producing one record per CDR3 protein. Counted here are hundreds of thousands of distinct CDR3 sequences, 25% to 40% occurring once; the ten biggest clones make up approximately 14%. The CDR3 is made up of 17 amino acids. CDR1 and CDR2 (germline): MNHEY, SVGEGT. V shed 2 bases and J 4 bases; nucleotides not matched to a gene: 11. This chain joins TRBV6-2 or TRBV6-3 and TRBJ1-1; 9 bases fit TRBD1. The sequence derives from a human donor in good health (CMV status not recorded). Some clones in this sample may be carry-over from other donors' samples. Specimen: PBMCs. CDR3 DNA sequence: TGTGCCAGCAGTTACCAGAGGGACAGGGTGGCTCGCACTGAAGCTTTCTTT. Residues: CASSYQRDRVARTEAFF.